A single sample is the source of the 4 T cell receptor beta chains below, sequenced in a study of CD8+CD57+ T cells in acquired aplastic anemia. The template for TCR beta VDJ and CDR3 sequence profiling was genomic DNA. TCRdb independently ran MiXCR on the reads; one entry per CDR3 protein. The table has under 200,000 distinct CDR3 sequences, 55% to 80% seen once; the top ten hold about 48%. The material sequenced was sorted CD4+, CD8+, or CD8+CD57+ T cells (not recorded which) from PBMCs. The source of these receptors is a human donor in good health.

The rearrangement links TRBV20-1 to TRBJ1-1, with D hard to call. CDR1 is DFQATT, CDR2 SNEGSKA, per germline (reference sequence). The CDR3 loop spans 13 amino acids. Trimming cost V 3 bases and J 1 base, with 9 bases left between them. CDR3 DNA: TGCAGTGCTAGGGGCCCAAGGAACACTGAAGCTTTCTTT. This translates into CSARGPRNTEAFF.

The gene calls are TRBV9 and TRBJ2-3; 10 nucleotides match TRBD2. CDR3 length equals 15 residues. V lost 3 bases and J lost 6; bases outside the gene matches: 7. Germline-derived CDR1 and CDR2 are SGDLS and YYNGEE. The CDR3 reads CASSGRLAGGDTQYF. In nucleotides, the CDR3 is TGTGCCAGCAGCGGAAGACTAGCGGGTGGGGATACGCAGTATTTT.

V and J are TRBV7-9 and TRBJ1-5; 8 nucleotides agree with TRBD1. The CDR3 length is 16 residues. Germline-derived CDR1 and CDR2 are SEHNR and FQNEAQ (reference sequence). J gave up 2 bases and V 5 bases, and 8 bases lay outside the gene matches. Here the CDR3 reads CASSAGQARGNQPQHF. The CDR3 nucleotides are TGTGCCAGCAGCGCGGGACAGGCTAGGGGCAATCAGCCCCAGCATTTT.

The chain links TRBV7-8 to TRBJ2-7; 7 bases align to TRBD2. V gave up 3 bases and J gave up 2 bases; unmatched junction bases: 4. CDR3 length: 14 residues. Germline-derived CDR1 and CDR2 are SGHVS and FQNEAQ. CDR3: CASSFERGPYEQYF. In DNA, the CDR3 is TGTGCCAGCAGCTTTGAGCGGGGACCCTACGAGCAGTACTTC.